This TCR beta chain was obtained from a study of blood T cell repertoires in COVID-19. Study at large: Acute-phase and convalescent COVID-19 samples originated in the United States, Italy and Spain. PBMCs, B-cell-depleted T cells, or T cells provided the cDNA or gDNA that made up the material.

Seattle patients were enrolled during active infection and followed longitudinally. Authors' analysis steps: Reference gene primer amplification gave estimated nucleated cell counts. Assay used: immunoSEQ multiplex PCR; TCRdb lists only in-frame clones, some missing. The V and J calls and clone size were taken over from that table, and D and trimming were inferred from the DNA. The table records roughly 150,000 clones, approximately 85% of them present only once. Germline loops: CDR1 MDHEN, CDR2 SYDVKM. The CDR3 totals 16 residues. V shed 2 bases and J shed 3 bases, with 15 bases lying between them. The J gene is TRBJ2-3, the V gene TRBV28, with D perhaps TRBD2 (6 bases). The sequence was obtained from a woman in her forties or fifties with COVID-19, enrolled during active disease. Sequencing was performed on peripheral blood. The CDR3 DNA reads TGTGCCAGCAGTTTAGGTGGGGGGTGGGGGACAGATACGCAGTATTTT. This translates into CASSLGGGWGTDTQYF.